What follows are 5 T cell receptor beta chains derived from one specimen sequenced in a study of blood T cell repertoires in COVID-19 (dated by TCRdb to about 2020). Library preparation employed the immunoSEQ multiplex PCR assay. TCRdb holds this immuneACCESS table with in-frame rearrangements only. Some clones are missing; in checked studies, unresolved V genes explain under half, and the rest has no known cause. The sample data list 110,000 to 150,000 clones, and approximately 80% of these were observed just once. The ten largest clones take up under 10% of the sample. Material: peripheral blood. These receptors came from a woman aged 80 or over in a cohort sampled during active or convalescent COVID-19.

The chain uses TRBV19 and TRBJ1-5, with D possibly TRBD1 on 6 matching bases. Trimming removed 5 bases from V and 4 bases from J, with 9 bases in between. Germline V gene lookup returns CDR1 LNHDA and CDR2 SQIVND (reference sequence). The CDR3 sequence is 13 residues long. CDR3 sequence (DNA): TGTGCCAGTAGTCAGGGGCTTAATCAGCCCCAGCATTTT. It encodes CASSQGLNQPQHF.

The genes are TRBV19 and TRBJ2-3; TRBD2 aligns across 7 bases. There are 15 residues in the CDR3. Trimming removed 7 bases from V and 4 bases from J; junction bases left unmatched: 11. The germline V gene has CDR1 LNHDA and CDR2 SQIVND (reference sequence). CDR3 loop: CASMAKGRGADTQYF. CDR3 DNA sequence: TGTGCCAGTATGGCGAAGGGGAGGGGCGCAGATACGCAGTATTTT. The full variable domain, in which reference TRBV19 and TRBJ2-3 provide the parts outside the CDR3, is DGGITQSPKYLFRKEGQNVTLSCEQNLNHDAMYWYRQDPGQGLRLIYYSQIVNDFQKGDIAEGYSVSREKKESFPLTVTSAQKNPTAFYLCASMAKGRGADTQYFGPGTRLTVL.

The gene calls are TRBV7-4 and TRBJ2-7, with D perhaps TRBD1 (6 bases). Germline V gives CDR1 SGHVT, CDR2 SQSDAQ. This CDR3 comprises 18 residues. V lost 4 bases to trimming and J lost 4 bases, with 26 bases between them. The chain's CDR3 is CASSSRQAASWYIYEQYV. Written as DNA, the CDR3 is TGTGCCAGCAGCTCCCGACAGGCTGCCAGTTGGTATATATACGAGCAGTACGTC.

V gene TRBV7-8 combines with J gene TRBJ1-3, with 12 positions matching TRBD1. The CDR3 is 20 residues long. V gave up 5 bases and J gave up 0 bases; unmatched junction bases: 14. Per the germline V gene, CDR1 is SGHVS and CDR2 is FQNEAQ. The CDR3 here is CASSPLGTGGLRSSGNTIYF. For the CDR3, the DNA is TGTGCCAGCAGCCCTCTAGGGACAGGGGGCTTGAGAAGCTCTGGAAACACCATATATTTT.

V and J are TRBV7-9 and TRBJ2-3; D might be TRBD2 (6 bases). Trimming cost V 4 bases and J 5 bases, with 7 bases left between them. This CDR3 contains 12 residues. Germline lookup yields CDR1 SEHNR and CDR2 FQNEAQ (reference sequence). In nucleotides, the CDR3 is TGTGCCAGCAGCTCGGGGGTAGATACGCAGTATTTT. Encoded protein: CASSSGVDTQYF.